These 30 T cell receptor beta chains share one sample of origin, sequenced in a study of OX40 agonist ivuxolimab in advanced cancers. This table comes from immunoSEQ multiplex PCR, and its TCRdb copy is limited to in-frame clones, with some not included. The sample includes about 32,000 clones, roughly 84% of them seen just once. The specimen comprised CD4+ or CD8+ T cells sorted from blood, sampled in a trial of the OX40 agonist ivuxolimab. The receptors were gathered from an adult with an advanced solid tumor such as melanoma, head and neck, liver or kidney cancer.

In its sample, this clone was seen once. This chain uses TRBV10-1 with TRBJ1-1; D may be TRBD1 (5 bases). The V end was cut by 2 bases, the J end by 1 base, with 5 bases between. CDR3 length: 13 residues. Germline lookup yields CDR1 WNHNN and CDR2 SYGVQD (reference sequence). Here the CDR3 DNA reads TGCGCCAGCAGTGAGGACAGGAACACTGAAGCTTTCTTT. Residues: CASSEDRNTEAFF.

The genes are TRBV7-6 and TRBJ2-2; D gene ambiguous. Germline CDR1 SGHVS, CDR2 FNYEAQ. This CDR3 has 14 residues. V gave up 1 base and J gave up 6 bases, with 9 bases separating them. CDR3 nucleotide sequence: TGTGCCAGCAGCTTAGATACAATTCCCGGGGAGCTGTTTTTT. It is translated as CASSLDTIPGELFF.

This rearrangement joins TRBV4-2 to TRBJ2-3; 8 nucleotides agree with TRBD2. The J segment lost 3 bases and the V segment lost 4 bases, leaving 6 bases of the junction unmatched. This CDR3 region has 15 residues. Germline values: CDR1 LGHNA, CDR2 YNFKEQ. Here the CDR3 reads CASSRQRGSTDTQYF. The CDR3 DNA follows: TGTGCCAGCAGCCGACAGCGGGGGTCTACAGATACGCAGTATTTT.

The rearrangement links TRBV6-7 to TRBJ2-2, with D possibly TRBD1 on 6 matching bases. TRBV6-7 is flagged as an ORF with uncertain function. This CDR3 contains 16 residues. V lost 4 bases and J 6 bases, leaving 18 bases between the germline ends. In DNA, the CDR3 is TGTGCCAGCAGTTCCCAGGGGCGCCGCGCACCCGGGGAGCTGTTTTTT. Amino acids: CASSSQGRRAPGELFF.

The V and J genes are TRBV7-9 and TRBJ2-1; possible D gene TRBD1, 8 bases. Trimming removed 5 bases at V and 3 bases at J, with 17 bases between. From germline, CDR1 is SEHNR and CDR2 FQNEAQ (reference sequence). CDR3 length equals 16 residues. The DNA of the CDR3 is TGTGCCAGCAGCCCCCCAGGGGGCGGGAGCTACAATGAGCAGTTCTTC. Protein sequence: CASSPPGGGSYNEQFF.

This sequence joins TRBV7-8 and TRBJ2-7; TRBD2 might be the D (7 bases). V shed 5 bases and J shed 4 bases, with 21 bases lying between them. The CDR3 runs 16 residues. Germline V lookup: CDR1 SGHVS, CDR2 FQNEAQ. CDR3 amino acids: CASSTKGGRQAYEQYF. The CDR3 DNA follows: TGTGCCAGCAGCACGAAGGGGGGGAGACAGGCGTACGAGCAGTACTTC.

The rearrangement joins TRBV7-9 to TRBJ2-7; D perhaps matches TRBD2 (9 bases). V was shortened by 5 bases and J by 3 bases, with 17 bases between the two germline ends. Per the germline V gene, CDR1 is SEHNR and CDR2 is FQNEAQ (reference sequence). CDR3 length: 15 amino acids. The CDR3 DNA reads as TGTGCCAGCAGCCAGGGGGCGGGGGGGTTCTACGAGCAGTACTTC. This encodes CASSQGAGGFYEQYF.

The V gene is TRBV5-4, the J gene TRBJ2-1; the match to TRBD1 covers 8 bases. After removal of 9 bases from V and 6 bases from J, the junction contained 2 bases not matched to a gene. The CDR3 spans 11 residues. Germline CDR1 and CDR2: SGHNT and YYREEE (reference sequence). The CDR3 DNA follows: TGTGCCAACGGACAGGGCAATGAGCAGTTCTTC. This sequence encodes CANGQGNEQFF.

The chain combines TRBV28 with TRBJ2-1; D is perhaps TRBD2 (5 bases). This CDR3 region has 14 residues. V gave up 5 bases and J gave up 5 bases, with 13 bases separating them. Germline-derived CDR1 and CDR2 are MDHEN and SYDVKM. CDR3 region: CASSREKINNEQFF. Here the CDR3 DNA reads TGTGCCAGCAGTCGGGAAAAAATAAACAATGAGCAGTTCTTC. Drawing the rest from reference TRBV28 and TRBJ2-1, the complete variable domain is DVKVTQSSRYLVKRTGEKVFLECVQDMDHENMFWYRQDPGLGLRLIYFSYDVKMKEKGDIPEGYSVSREKKERFSLILESASTNQTSMYLCASSREKINNEQFFGPGTRLTVL.

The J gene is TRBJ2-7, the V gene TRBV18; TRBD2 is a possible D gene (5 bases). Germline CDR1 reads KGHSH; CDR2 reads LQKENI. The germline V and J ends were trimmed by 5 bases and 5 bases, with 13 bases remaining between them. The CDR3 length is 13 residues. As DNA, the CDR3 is TGTGCCAGCTCATTCACGGGGTCGGACGAGCAGTACTTC. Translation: CASSFTGSDEQYF.

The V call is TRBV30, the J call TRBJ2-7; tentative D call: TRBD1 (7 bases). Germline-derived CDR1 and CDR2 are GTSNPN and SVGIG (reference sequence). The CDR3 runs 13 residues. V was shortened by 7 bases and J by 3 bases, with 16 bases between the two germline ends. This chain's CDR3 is CAYTRDSNYEQYF. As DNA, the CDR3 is TGTGCCTACACGCGGGACAGCAACTACGAGCAGTACTTC. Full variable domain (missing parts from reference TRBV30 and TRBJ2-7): SQTIHQWPATLVQPVGSPLSLECTVEGTSNPNLYWYRQAAGRGLQLLFYSVGIGQISSEVPQNLSASRPQDRQFILSSKKLLLSDSGFYLCAYTRDSNYEQYFGPGTRLTVT.

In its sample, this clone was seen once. This CDR3 reads CASSYSAGSPYEQYF. CDR3 nucleotides: TGTGCCAGCAGTTATTCGGCAGGAAGTCCCTACGAGCAGTACTTC. The J gene is TRBJ2-7, the V gene TRBV6-5; no clear D. Germline V gene sequence: CDR1 MNHEY, CDR2 SVGAGI. Trimming left V 3 bases short and J 2 bases short, with 14 bases between. CDR3 length: 15 amino acids.

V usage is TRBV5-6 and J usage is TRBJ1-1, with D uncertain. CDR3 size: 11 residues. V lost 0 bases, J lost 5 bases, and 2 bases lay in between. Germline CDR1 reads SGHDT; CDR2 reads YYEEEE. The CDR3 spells CASSLGTEAFF. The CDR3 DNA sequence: TGTGCCAGCAGCTTGGGGACTGAAGCTTTCTTT.

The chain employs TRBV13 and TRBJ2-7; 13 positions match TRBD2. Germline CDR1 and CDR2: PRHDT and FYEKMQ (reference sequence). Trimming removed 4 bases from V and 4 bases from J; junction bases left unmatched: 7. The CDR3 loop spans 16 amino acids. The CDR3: CASSSGTSGMSYEQYF. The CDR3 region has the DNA TGTGCCAGCAGCTCAGGGACTAGCGGGATGTCTTACGAGCAGTACTTC.

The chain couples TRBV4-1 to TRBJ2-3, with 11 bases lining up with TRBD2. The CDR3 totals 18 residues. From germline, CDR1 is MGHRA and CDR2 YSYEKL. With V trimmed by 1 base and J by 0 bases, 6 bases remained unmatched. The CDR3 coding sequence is TGCGCCAGCAGCCAAGTTTCTAGCGGGAGGCCTAGCACAGATACGCAGTATTTT. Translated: CASSQVSSGRPSTDTQYF.

The CDR3 loop reads CASSQSGGTHNEQFF. CDR3 DNA: TGTGCCAGCAGCCAAAGCGGGGGTACCCACAATGAGCAGTTCTTC. The rearrangement joins TRBV4-2 to TRBJ2-1; 8 bases align to TRBD2. From germline, CDR1 is LGHNA and CDR2 YNFKEQ. V dropped 2 bases and J dropped 5; count of bases not matched to a gene: 5. The CDR3 extends over 15 amino acids.

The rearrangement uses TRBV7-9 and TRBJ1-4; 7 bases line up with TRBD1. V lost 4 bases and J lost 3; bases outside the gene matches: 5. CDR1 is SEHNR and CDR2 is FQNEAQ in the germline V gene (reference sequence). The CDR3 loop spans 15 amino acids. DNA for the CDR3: TGTGCCAGCAGCTCCACAGGGGAAGCTAATGAAAAACTGTTTTTT. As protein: CASSSTGEANEKLFF.

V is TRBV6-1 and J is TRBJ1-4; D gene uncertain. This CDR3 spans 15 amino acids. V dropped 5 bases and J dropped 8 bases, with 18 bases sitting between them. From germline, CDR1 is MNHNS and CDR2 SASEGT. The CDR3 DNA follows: TGTGCCAGCAGTCCCTTGGGGTCCCAAAGGGAAAAACTGTTTTTT. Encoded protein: CASSPLGSQREKLFF.

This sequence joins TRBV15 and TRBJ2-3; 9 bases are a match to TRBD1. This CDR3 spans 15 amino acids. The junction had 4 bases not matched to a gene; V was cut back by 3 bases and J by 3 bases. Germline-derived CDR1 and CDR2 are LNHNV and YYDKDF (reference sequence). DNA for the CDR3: TGTGCCACCAGCAGTCGGGACAGGGAGACAGATACGCAGTATTTT. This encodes CATSSRDRETDTQYF.

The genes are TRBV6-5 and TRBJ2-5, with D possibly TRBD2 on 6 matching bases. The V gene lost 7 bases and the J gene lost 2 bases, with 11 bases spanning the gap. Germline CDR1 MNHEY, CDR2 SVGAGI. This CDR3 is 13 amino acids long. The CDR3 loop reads CASTGAGQETQYF. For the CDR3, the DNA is TGTGCCAGCACCGGGGCGGGGCAAGAGACCCAGTACTTC.

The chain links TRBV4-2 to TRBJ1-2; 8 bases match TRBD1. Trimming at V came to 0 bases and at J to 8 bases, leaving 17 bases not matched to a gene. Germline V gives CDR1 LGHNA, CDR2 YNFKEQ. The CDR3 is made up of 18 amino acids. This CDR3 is CASSQDGDRGSLMEGYTF. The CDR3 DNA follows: TGTGCCAGCAGCCAAGATGGAGACAGGGGATCCCTGATGGAGGGCTACACCTTC.

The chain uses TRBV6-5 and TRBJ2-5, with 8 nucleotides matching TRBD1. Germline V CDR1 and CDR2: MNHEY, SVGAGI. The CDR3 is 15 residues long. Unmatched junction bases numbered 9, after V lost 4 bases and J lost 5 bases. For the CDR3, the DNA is TGTGCCAGCAGTTTCTCGACAGGGGCGCGGGAGACCCAGTACTTC. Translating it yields CASSFSTGARETQYF.

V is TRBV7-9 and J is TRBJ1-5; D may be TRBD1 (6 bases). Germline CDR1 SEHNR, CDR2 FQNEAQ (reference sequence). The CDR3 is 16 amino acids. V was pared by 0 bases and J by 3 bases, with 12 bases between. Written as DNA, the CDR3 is TGTGCCAGCAGCTTAGCAGGCCGGGGGCCCAATCAGCCCCAGCATTTT. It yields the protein CASSLAGRGPNQPQHF.

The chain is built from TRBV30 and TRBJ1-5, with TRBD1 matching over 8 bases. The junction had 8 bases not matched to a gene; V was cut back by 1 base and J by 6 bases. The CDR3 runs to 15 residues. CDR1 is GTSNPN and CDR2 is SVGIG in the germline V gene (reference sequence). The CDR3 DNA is TGTGCCTGGAGTGGGGAGGACAGGGATGGTCAGCCCCAGCATTTT. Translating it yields CAWSGEDRDGQPQHF.

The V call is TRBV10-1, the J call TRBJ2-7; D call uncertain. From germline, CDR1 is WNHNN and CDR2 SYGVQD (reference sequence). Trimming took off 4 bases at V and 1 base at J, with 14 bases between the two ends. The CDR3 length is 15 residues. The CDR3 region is CASSGRRTRSYEQYF. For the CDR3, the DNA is TGCGCCAGCAGTGGACGTCGGACCCGATCCTACGAGCAGTACTTC.

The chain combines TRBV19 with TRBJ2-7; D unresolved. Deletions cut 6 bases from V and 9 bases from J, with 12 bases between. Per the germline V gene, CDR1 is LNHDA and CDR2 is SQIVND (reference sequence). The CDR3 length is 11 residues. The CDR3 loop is CASRPGTGQYF. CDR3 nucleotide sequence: TGTGCCAGTAGACCTGGAACGGGGCAGTACTTC.

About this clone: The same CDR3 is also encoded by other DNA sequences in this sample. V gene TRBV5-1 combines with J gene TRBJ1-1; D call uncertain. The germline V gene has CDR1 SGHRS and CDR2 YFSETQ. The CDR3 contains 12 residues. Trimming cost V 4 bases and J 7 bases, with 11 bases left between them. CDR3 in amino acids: CASSPPGFEAFF. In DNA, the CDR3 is TGCGCCAGCAGCCCCCCCGGCTTTGAAGCTTTCTTT.

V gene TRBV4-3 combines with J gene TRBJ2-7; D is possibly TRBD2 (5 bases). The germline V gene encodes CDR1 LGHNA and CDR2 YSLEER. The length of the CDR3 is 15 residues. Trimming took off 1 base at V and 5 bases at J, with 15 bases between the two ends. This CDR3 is CASSQGLGSGDEQYF. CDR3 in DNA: TGCGCCAGCAGCCAAGGTTTAGGGTCCGGGGACGAGCAGTACTTC.

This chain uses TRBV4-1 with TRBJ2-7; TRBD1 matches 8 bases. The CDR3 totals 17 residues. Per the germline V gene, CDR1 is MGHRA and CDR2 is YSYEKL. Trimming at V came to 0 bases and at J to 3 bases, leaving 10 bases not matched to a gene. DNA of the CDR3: TGCGCCAGCAGCCAAGAAATAGGCTGGGACAGGTACTACGAGCAGTACTTC. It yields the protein CASSQEIGWDRYYEQYF.

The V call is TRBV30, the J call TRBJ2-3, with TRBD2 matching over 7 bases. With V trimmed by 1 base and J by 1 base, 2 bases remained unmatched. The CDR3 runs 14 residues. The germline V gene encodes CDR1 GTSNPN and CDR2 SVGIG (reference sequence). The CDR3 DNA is TGTGCCTGGAGTGCCAGCGGGGGCACAGATACGCAGTATTTT. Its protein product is CAWSASGGTDTQYF.